The T cell receptor (beta chain) under discussion was sequenced for a study of siplizumab effects on memory and regulatory T cells. Study-level points and caveats: In controls, around 30% of mappable alloreactive CD4+ clones were Treg-derived on average, versus around 69% with siplizumab. Unstimulated subsets captured only a minor fraction of alloreactive clones.

From germline, CDR1 is MNHEY and CDR2 SVGAGI. V gave up 6 bases and J gave up 0 bases, with 14 bases separating them. The CDR3 is made up of 15 amino acids. To note about this clone: Antigen specificity is unknown.

In each sample, some 10^5 TCR templates were assayed. The method was immunoSEQ multiplex PCR; TCRdb's version includes in-frame clones alone and lacks a portion of them. Of over 70,000 clones in the sample, approximately 90% are singletons; the top ten hold around 14%. The chain is built from TRBV6-5 and TRBJ1-1; no firm D call. Sequencing was carried out using CD4+ T cells sorted from blood. This sequence originates from a human donor in good health. CDR3 DNA: TGTGCCAGCAGGACCAAGACAAATATGAACACTGAAGCTTTCTTT. This gives the protein CASRTKTNMNTEAFF.